This passage covers 27 T cell receptor beta chains from one sample sequenced in a study of OX40 agonist ivuxolimab in advanced cancers. Profiling relied on immunoSEQ multiplex PCR, and the TCRdb table lists in-frame clones only, not all of them. The table includes about 52,000 clones, roughly 80% detected once. The material was CD4+ or CD8+ T cells sorted from blood, obtained in a trial of the OX40 agonist ivuxolimab. The receptors originated from an adult with an advanced solid tumor such as melanoma, head and neck, liver or kidney cancer.

V is TRBV6-5 and J is TRBJ2-5, with D possibly called TRBD1 or TRBD2 (5 bases each). Trimming removed 2 bases from V and 4 bases from J, with 14 bases in between. The CDR3 has 15 residues. Germline-derived CDR1 and CDR2 are MNHEY and SVGAGI. Written as DNA, the CDR3 is TGTGCCAGCAGTTACAACGGGGCGACAAGAGAGACCCAGTACTTC. Translated: CASSYNGATRETQYF.

The chain links TRBV6-6 to TRBJ2-1; 8 bases match TRBD2. Trimming cost V 5 bases and J 9 bases; bases outside gene matches: 3. This CDR3 is built from 12 residues. Germline loops: CDR1 MNHNY, CDR2 SVGAGI (reference sequence). CDR3 sequence (DNA): TGTGCCAGCAGTCACGGACTAGCTGAGCAGTTCTTC. This gives the protein CASSHGLAEQFF.

The chain carries TRBV12-5 and TRBJ2-3; 10 positions match TRBD2. The CDR3 totals 15 residues. Germline lookup yields CDR1 LGHNT and CDR2 FRNRAP. J lost 6 bases, V lost 2 bases, and 5 bases had no gene match. Here the CDR3 DNA reads TGTGCTAGTGGTTTGACATCTAGCGGGGGCGATACGCAGTATTTT. Translated, it gives CASGLTSSGGDTQYF. Supplemented by reference TRBV12-5 and TRBJ2-3, the full variable domain reads DARVTQTPRHKVTEMGQEVTMRCQPILGHNTVFWYRQTMMQGLELLAYFRNRAPLDDSGMPKDRFSAEMPDATLATLKIQPSEPRDSAVYFCASGLTSSGGDTQYFGPGTRLTVL.

V usage is TRBV2 and J usage is TRBJ1-2; 9 bases are a match to TRBD1. The length of the CDR3 is 15 residues. Germline CDR1 reads SNHLY; CDR2 reads FYNNEI. V lost 5 bases and J lost 7; bases outside the gene matches: 11. Written as DNA, the CDR3 is TGTGCCAGCAGTAACAGTCCACAGGGGGCGAGTGGCTACACCTTC. This translates into CASSNSPQGASGYTF.

This clone came up a few times. V and J are TRBV15 and TRBJ1-2; maybe TRBD1 (5 bases). The CDR3 spans 14 residues. With 1 base removed from V and 8 bases from J, the gap between germline ends came to 14 bases. Germline values: CDR1 LNHNV, CDR2 YYDKDF (reference sequence). The DNA for the CDR3 is TGTGCCACCAGCAGAGGGGGACTTAGGGGCGGCTACACCTTC. Amino acid sequence: CATSRGGLRGGYTF.

CDR3 loop: CASSVAGDLTDTQYF. The DNA for the CDR3 is TGTGCCAGCAGCGTAGCGGGGGACCTCACAGATACGCAGTATTTT. The gene calls are TRBV9 and TRBJ2-3; TRBD2 is a possible D gene (6 bases). The CDR3 extends over 15 amino acids. CDR1 is SGDLS and CDR2 is YYNGEE in the germline V gene. V was trimmed by 0 bases and J by 2 bases, leaving 10 bases between them.

V usage is TRBV18 and J usage is TRBJ1-2; 9 bases are a match to TRBD1. The CDR3 covers 14 residues. V was clipped by 6 bases and J by 6 bases; unmatched bases: 8. The germline V gene has CDR1 KGHSH and CDR2 LQKENI. The CDR3 region is CASSRAGTGNGYTF. The CDR3 region has the DNA TGTGCCAGCTCCCGGGCGGGGACAGGGAATGGCTACACCTTC.

The chain recombines TRBV27 with TRBJ1-1; D is unresolved. V was pared by 6 bases and J by 0 bases, with 11 bases between. Per the germline V gene, CDR1 is MNHEY and CDR2 is SMNVEV (reference sequence). The length of the CDR3 is 14 residues. CDR3 region: CASSPSRMNTEAFF. The CDR3 region has the DNA TGTGCCAGCAGCCCTAGCAGAATGAACACTGAAGCTTTCTTT.

The chain carries TRBV6-6 and TRBJ2-7, with D perhaps being TRBD1 or TRBD2 (5 bases each). The V gene lost 5 bases and the J gene lost 6 bases, with 11 bases spanning the gap. The CDR3 loop spans 12 amino acids. The V gene's germline CDR1 is MNHNY and CDR2 SVGAGI (reference sequence). The CDR3, as DNA: TGTGCCAGCAGTAGGGACGTCACCGAGCAGTACTTC. As protein: CASSRDVTEQYF.

The chain links TRBV28 to TRBJ2-3; a weak D match, TRBD2 (5 bases). CDR1 is MDHEN, CDR2 SYDVKM, per germline. The CDR3 extends over 14 amino acids. The V end was cut by 5 bases, the J end by 7 bases, with 16 bases between. The DNA of the CDR3 is TGTGCCAGCAGTATAACAGTGGGAGTAAATACGCAGTATTTT. Protein sequence: CASSITVGVNTQYF.

CDR3: CAIRGSGGTDTQYF. The CDR3 DNA reads as TGTGCCATCAGGGGTAGCGGGGGTACAGATACGCAGTATTTT. The chain uses TRBV10-3 and TRBJ2-3; TRBD2 agrees at 9 bases. The CDR3 length is 14 residues. Germline CDR1 reads ENHRY; CDR2 reads SYGVKD. The V and J ends lost 6 bases and 3 bases, in that order; junction bases with no gene match: 4.

The genes are TRBV7-9 and TRBJ2-3, with 11 bases that match TRBD1. CDR1 SEHNR and CDR2 FQNEAQ come from the germline V gene (reference sequence). The CDR3 covers 16 residues. Trimming removed 5 bases from V and 6 bases from J; junction bases left unmatched: 10. The CDR3 protein is CASSPPGTGGMDTQYF. In DNA form, the CDR3 reads TGTGCCAGCAGCCCACCCGGGACAGGGGGGATGGATACGCAGTATTTT.

With regard to this clone: Other DNA sequences in this sample translate to the same CDR3. V gene TRBV25-1 combines with J gene TRBJ2-7; the D is unclear. Trimming took off 6 bases at V and 5 bases at J, with 14 bases between the two ends. CDR1 MGHDK and CDR2 SYGVNS come from the germline V gene. This CDR3 contains 13 residues. CDR3 nucleotides: TGTGCCAGCAGCCCCTTCCAGGTCAACGAGCAGTACTTC. Its protein product is CASSPFQVNEQYF.

The chain links TRBV28 to TRBJ2-7; a weak D match, TRBD2 (5 bases). The germline V and J ends were trimmed by 6 bases and 3 bases, with 18 bases remaining between them. This CDR3 has 15 residues. Per germline, CDR1 MDHEN and CDR2 SYDVKM. The CDR3 sequence is CASSPVGRTSYEQYF. The CDR3 nucleotides are TGTGCCAGCAGCCCAGTGGGGAGAACGAGCTACGAGCAGTACTTC.

A few counts support this clone. The V and J genes are TRBV28 and TRBJ2-7; D gene uncertain. Per germline, CDR1 MDHEN and CDR2 SYDVKM. V gave up 6 bases and J gave up 6 bases, with 15 bases separating them. The CDR3 totals 13 residues. The CDR3 DNA follows: TGTGCCAGCAGGGGCCCTTCTCAAGCCGAGCAGTACTTC. Its protein product is CASRGPSQAEQYF.

V gene TRBV30 combines with J gene TRBJ1-1; TRBD1 agrees at 8 bases. Germline trimming cut 3 bases from V and 1 base from J; bases unmatched to any gene: 4. The CDR3 contains 14 residues. CDR1 is GTSNPN, CDR2 SVGIG, per germline (reference sequence). The CDR3 DNA follows: TGTGCCTGGAGCCCCGGGACAGGGAACACTGAAGCTTTCTTT. This sequence encodes CAWSPGTGNTEAFF.

This clone came up once. For the CDR3, the DNA is TGTGCCAGCAGCTTGGGACAGGGGGCAGAGGGCTACACCTTC. It is translated as CASSLGQGAEGYTF. The chain links TRBV5-6 to TRBJ1-2; 10 bases are a match to TRBD1. Per the germline V gene, CDR1 is SGHDT and CDR2 is YYEEEE. The CDR3 is 14 amino acids. V was clipped by 0 bases and J by 8 bases; unmatched bases: 4.

This chain links TRBV18 with TRBJ1-2; TRBD1 agrees at 7 bases. V lost 6 bases and J lost 9; bases outside the gene matches: 13. This CDR3 has 14 residues. The germline CDR1 and CDR2 sequences are KGHSH and LQKENI. For the CDR3, the DNA is TGTGCCAGCTCTTTCGGACAGGAGGATTTTCGCTACACCTTC. Its protein product is CASSFGQEDFRYTF.

The J gene is TRBJ2-3, the V gene TRBV30; tentative D call: TRBD2 (6 bases). Germline V CDR1 and CDR2: GTSNPN, SVGIG (reference sequence). This CDR3 contains 14 residues. V lost 0 bases and J lost 2, with 9 bases in between. CDR3 nucleotide sequence: TGTGCCTGGAGTGTTGGAGGGGACACAGATACGCAGTATTTT. Translated: CAWSVGGDTDTQYF.

The CDR3 sequence is CASSYRGSSYEQYF. In nucleotides, the CDR3 is TGTGCCAGCAGTTACCGGGGCAGCTCCTACGAGCAGTACTTC. The chain links TRBV6-5 to TRBJ2-7; perhaps D is TRBD1 or TRBD2 (5 bases each). Trimming cost V 2 bases and J 0 bases, with 8 bases left between them. Germline CDR1 MNHEY, CDR2 SVGAGI. The CDR3 is made up of 14 amino acids.

The sample holds one count of this clone. The V call is TRBV10-3, the J call TRBJ1-3; D gene ambiguous. V lost 7 bases to trimming and J lost 3 bases, with 7 bases between them. Germline V gives CDR1 ENHRY, CDR2 SYGVKD. The CDR3 is made up of 12 amino acids. This chain's CDR3 is CAIIGSGNTIYF. The CDR3 region has the DNA TGTGCCATCATAGGAAGTGGAAACACCATATATTTT.

The CDR3 nucleotides are TGTGCCAGCAGTGGGGGACACCAAGTTTCTAACTATGGCTACACCTTC. Its protein is CASSGGHQVSNYGYTF. The genes are TRBV6-1 and TRBJ1-2; perhaps TRBD1 as D (6 bases). Germline V gene data show CDR1 as MNHNS and CDR2 as SASEGT. Trimming cost V 4 bases and J 0 bases, with 15 bases left between them. CDR3 length: 16 residues.

The CDR3 coding sequence is TGTGCCAGCAGAACGACCAGCCAAGAGACCCAGTACTTC. Amino acids: CASRTTSQETQYF. The V gene is TRBV7-8, the J gene TRBJ2-5; D gene ambiguous. Germline V lookup: CDR1 SGHVS, CDR2 FQNEAQ. The CDR3 runs to 13 residues. V was shortened by 6 bases and J by 1 base, with 9 bases between the two germline ends.

This clone was detected a few times. This sequence joins TRBV5-1 and TRBJ1-6; 9 bases align to TRBD1. The length of the CDR3 is 13 residues. The ends lost 8 bases at V and 8 bases at J; junction bases unmatched: 5. Germline CDR1 SGHRS, CDR2 YFSETQ. In nucleotides, the CDR3 is TGCGCCAGTGGGACAGGGCTGGATTCACCCCTCCACTTT. Translation: CASGTGLDSPLHF.

The chain carries TRBV9 and TRBJ1-4, with TRBD1 as a possible D gene (5 bases). The CDR3 is 16 residues long. The germline CDR1 and CDR2 sequences are SGDLS and YYNGEE. V lost 0 bases and J lost 0, with 9 bases in between. In nucleotides, the CDR3 is TGTGCCAGCAGCGTAGGTGGGGGAGCAACTAATGAAAAACTGTTTTTT. This encodes CASSVGGGATNEKLFF.

The chain has TRBV4-3 and TRBJ2-7, with 7 bases that match TRBD2. With 5 bases clipped from V and 4 bases from J, the junction kept 11 bases outside the gene matches. Germline CDR1 LGHNA, CDR2 YSLEER. CDR3 length: 15 amino acids. CDR3 DNA: TGCGCCAGCAGCTCGGCTTGGGGGGGAGATTACGAGCAGTACTTC. It codes for CASSSAWGGDYEQYF.

V gene TRBV11-2 combines with J gene TRBJ2-5; no definite D call. In germline, CDR1 is SGHAT, CDR2 FQNNGV. V was clipped by 2 bases and J by 5 bases, with 6 bases between them. The CDR3 is made up of 12 amino acids. The CDR3 sequence is CASSLNRETQYF. The DNA for the CDR3 is TGTGCCAGCAGCTTAAATAGGGAGACCCAGTACTTC.